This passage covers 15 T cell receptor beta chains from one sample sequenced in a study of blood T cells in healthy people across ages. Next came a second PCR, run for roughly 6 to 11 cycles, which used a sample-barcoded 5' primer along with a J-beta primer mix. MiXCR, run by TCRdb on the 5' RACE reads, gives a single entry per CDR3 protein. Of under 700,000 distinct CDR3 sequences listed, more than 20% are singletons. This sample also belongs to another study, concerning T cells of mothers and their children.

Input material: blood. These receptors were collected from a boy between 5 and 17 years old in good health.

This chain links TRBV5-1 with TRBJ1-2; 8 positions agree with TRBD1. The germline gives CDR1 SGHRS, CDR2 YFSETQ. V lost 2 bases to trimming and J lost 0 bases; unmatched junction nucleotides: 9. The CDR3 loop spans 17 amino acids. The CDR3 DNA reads TGCGCCAGCAGCTTATCAACTGGACAGGGAGCTAACTATGGCTACACCTTC. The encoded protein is CASSLSTGQGANYGYTF. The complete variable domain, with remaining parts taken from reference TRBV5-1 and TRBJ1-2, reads KAGVTQTPRYLIKTRGQQVTLSCSPISGHRSVSWYQQTPGQGLQFLFEYFSETQRNKGNFPGRFSGRQFSNSRSEMNVSTLELGDSALYLCASSLSTGQGANYGYTFGSGTRLTVV.

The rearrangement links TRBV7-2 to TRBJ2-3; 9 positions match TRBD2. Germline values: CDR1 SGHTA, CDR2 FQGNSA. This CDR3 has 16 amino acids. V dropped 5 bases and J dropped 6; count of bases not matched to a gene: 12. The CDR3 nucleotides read TGTGCCAGCAGCCCCCAAGGCGGGAGGGGTTGGGATACGCAGTATTTT. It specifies CASSPQGGRGWDTQYF.

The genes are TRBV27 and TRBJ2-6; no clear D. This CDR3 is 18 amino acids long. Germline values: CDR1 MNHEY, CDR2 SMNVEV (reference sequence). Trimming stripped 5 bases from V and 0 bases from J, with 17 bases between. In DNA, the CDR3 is TGTGCCAGCAGTCCCTTGAGAGCGCTGAGCTCTGGGGCCAACGTCCTGACTTTC. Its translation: CASSPLRALSSGANVLTF.

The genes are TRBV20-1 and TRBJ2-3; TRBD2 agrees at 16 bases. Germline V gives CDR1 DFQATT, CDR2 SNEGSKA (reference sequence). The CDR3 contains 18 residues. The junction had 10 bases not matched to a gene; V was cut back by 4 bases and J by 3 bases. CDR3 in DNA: TGCAGTGCTATGCTACCGGGACTAGCGGGGGGGAAAACAGATACGCAGTATTTT. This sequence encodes CSAMLPGLAGGKTDTQYF.

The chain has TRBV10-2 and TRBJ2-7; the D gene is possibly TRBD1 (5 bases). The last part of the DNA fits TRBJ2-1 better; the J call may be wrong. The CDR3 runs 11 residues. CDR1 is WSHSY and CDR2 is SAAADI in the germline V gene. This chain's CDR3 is CASSWGDEQFF. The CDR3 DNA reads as TGCGCCAGCAGTTGGGGCGATGAGCAGTTCTTC.

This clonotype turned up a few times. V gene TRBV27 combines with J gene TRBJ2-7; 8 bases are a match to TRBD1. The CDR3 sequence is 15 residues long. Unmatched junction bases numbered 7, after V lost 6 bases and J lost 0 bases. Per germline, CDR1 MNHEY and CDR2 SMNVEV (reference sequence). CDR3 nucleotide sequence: TGTGCCAGCAGGGACCGCGGGACAGGCTCCTACGAGCAGTACTTC. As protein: CASRDRGTGSYEQYF.

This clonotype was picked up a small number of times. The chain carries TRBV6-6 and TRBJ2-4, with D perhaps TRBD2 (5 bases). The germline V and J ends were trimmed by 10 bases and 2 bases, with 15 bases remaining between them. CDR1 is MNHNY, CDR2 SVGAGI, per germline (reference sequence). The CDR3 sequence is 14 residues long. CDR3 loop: CATALEGTKNIQYF. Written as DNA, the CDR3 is TGTGCCACCGCGCTCGAGGGAACCAAAAACATTCAGTACTTC.

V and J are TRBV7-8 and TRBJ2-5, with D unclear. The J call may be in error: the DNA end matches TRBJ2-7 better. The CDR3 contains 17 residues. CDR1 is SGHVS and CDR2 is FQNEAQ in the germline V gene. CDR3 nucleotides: TGTGCCAGCAGCTTATTACCCACGTCCGGACCGCTCTACGAGCAGTACTTC. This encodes CASSLLPTSGPLYEQYF.

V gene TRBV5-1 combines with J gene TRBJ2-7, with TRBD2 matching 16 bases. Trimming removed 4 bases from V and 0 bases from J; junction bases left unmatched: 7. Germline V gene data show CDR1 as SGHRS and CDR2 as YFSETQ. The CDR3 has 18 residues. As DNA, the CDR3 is TGCGCCAGCAGCGGGACTAGCGGGAGGGAGAAAGGCTCCTACGAGCAGTACTTC. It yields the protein CASSGTSGREKGSYEQYF.

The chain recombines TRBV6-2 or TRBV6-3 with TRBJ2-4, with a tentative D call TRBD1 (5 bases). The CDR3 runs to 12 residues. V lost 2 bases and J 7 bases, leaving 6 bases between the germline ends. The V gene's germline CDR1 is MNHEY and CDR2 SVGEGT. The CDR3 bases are TGTGCCAGCAGTTACCAGGGCAACATTCAGTACTTC. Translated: CASSYQGNIQYF.

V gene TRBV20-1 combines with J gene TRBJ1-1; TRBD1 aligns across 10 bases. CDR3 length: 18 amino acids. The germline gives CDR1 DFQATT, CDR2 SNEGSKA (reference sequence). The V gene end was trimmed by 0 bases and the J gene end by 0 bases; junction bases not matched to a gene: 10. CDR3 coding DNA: TGCAGTGCTAGAGACCCCAACCGGGACAGGGGTTTGAACACTGAAGCTTTCTTT. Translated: CSARDPNRDRGLNTEAFF.

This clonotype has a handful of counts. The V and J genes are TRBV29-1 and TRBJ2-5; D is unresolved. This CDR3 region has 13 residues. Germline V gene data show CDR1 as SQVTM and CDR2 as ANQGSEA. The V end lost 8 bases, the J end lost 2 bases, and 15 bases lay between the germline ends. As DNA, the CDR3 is TGCAGCCCAGTTCGCTGGGATCAAGAGACCCAGTACTTC. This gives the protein CSPVRWDQETQYF. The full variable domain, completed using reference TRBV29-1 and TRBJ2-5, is SAVISQKPSRDICQRGTSLTIQCQVDSQVTMMFWYRQQPGQSLTLIATANQGSEATYESGFVIDKFPISRPNLTFSTLTVSNMSPEDSSIYLCSPVRWDQETQYFGPGTRLLVL.

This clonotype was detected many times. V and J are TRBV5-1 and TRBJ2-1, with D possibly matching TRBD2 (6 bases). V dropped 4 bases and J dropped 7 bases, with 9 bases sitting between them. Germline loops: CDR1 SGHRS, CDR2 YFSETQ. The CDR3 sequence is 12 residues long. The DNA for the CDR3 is TGCGCCAGCAGCCGGGGGAGGAATGAGCAGTTCTTC. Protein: CASSRGRNEQFF.

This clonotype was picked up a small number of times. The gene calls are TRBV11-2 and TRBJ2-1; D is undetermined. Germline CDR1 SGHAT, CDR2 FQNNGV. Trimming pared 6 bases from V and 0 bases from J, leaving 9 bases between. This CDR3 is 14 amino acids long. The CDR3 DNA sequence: TGTGCCAGCAGTAGCCGGAGCTCCTACAATGAGCAGTTCTTC. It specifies CASSSRSSYNEQFF.

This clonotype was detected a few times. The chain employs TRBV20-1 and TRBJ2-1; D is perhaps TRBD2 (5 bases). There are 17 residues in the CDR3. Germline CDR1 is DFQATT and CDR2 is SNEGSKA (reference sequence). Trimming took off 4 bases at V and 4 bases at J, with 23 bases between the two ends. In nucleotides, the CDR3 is TGCAGTGCTATAGATCCGGTCTCGAGGGCCGGGTACAATGAGCAGTTCTTC. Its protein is CSAIDPVSRAGYNEQFF.